The text below deals with one T cell receptor beta chain. Its matching antigen is unknown. This sample stems from a study of shared clonotypes between healthy human individuals. General observations from the study: Researchers sampled only blood; tissue repertoires likely differ. Estimated richness values were generally larger in naive subsets than in memory subsets.

Positive CCR7 selection of CD45RO-negative cells yielded the naive CD8 cells, and terminally differentiated effector memory CD45RA+ cells were excluded. Sequenced by immunoSEQ multiplex PCR; TCRdb stores in-frame clones only, minus some. Among about 2.2 million clones listed, 85% to 95% were seen once. What was sequenced was naive CD8+ T cells from PBMCs. This clonotype originated in a man in his late teens or twenties in good health. Some clones in this sample may be carry-over from other donors' samples.

This CDR3 reads CASSLNSLSGNTIYF. The CDR3, as DNA: TGTGCCAGCAGCTTGAACAGCCTTTCTGGAAACACCATATATTTT. This chain links TRBV5-5 with TRBJ1-3; D remains unclear. Trimming took 1 base from V and 1 from J, leaving 9 bases between them. This CDR3 is 15 amino acids long. Germline assignment: CDR1 SGHKS and CDR2 YYEKEE (reference sequence).